A selection of T cell receptor beta chains follows, all from one sample in a study of cytotoxic CD8 clonotypes in ibrutinib-treated CLL. Measured with immunoSEQ multiplex PCR; TCRdb has only the in-frame clones, and not every one. The repertoire holds 27,000 or so clones, with almost 85% as singletons. The specimen comprised PBMCs, sampled after 24 months of ibrutinib treatment. The receptors were sampled from a human donor with chronic lymphocytic leukemia. CDR3s include the opening cysteine and the closing phenylalanine or tryptophan. Fields, in order: V gene, D gene, CDR3 length, clone size, J gene, CDR3 DNA, CDR3 protein. D genes are given only for firm matches. Not every row has a clone size; where given, it reads once, few, many or a size class.

V gene: TRBV11-2; D gene: -; CDR3 length: 16; clone size: once; J gene: TRBJ1-4; CDR3 DNA: TGTGCCAGCAGCTTAGCACCACAGGGAATTAATGAAAAACTGTTTTTT; CDR3 protein: CASSLAPQGINEKLFF
V gene: TRBV18; D gene: TRBD1; CDR3 length: 16; clone size: once; J gene: TRBJ2-3; CDR3 DNA: TGTGCCAGCTCACCACCTGGGGACAGGGGGCTGGATACGCAGTATTTT; CDR3 protein: CASSPPGDRGLDTQYF
V gene: TRBV29-1; D gene: TRBD2; CDR3 length: 15; clone size: -; J gene: TRBJ2-5; CDR3 DNA: TGCAGCGTTGAATTGGCTAGCGGGGTACTGGAGACCCAGTACTTC; CDR3 protein: CSVELASGVLETQYF
V gene: TRBV7-9; D gene: -; CDR3 length: 12; clone size: -; J gene: TRBJ1-1; CDR3 DNA: TGTGCCAGCAGCATTACCCAGGGTAGAGCTTTCTTT; CDR3 protein: CASSITQGRAFF
V gene: TRBV21-1; D gene: -; CDR3 length: 18; clone size: -; J gene: TRBJ1-1; CDR3 DNA: TGTGCCAGCAGCAAAGACGGAGGATTTTTGGGGGGGCGGGCTGAAGCTTTCTTT; CDR3 protein: CASSKDGGFLGGRAEAFF
V gene: TRBV28; D gene: TRBD2; CDR3 length: 15; clone size: few; J gene: TRBJ2-7; CDR3 DNA: TGTGCCAGCAGTCTAACCGGGGGACTATCCTACGAGCAGTACTTC; CDR3 protein: CASSLTGGLSYEQYF
V gene: TRBV29-1; D gene: -; CDR3 length: 15; clone size: -; J gene: TRBJ2-3; CDR3 DNA: TGCAGCGTTGCACCTTACGCCCTGGATACAGATACGCAGTATTTT; CDR3 protein: CSVAPYALDTDTQYF
V gene: TRBV18; D gene: -; CDR3 length: 15; clone size: -; J gene: TRBJ1-4; CDR3 DNA: TGTGCCAGCTCCCCCACGGGACCAAGAAATGAAAAACTGTTTTTT; CDR3 protein: CASSPTGPRNEKLFF
V gene: TRBV20-1; D gene: -; CDR3 length: 11; clone size: -; J gene: TRBJ1-2; CDR3 DNA: TGCAGGGGGGACATACTCTATGGCTACACCTTC; CDR3 protein: CRGDILYGYTF
V gene: TRBV13; D gene: -; CDR3 length: 14; clone size: -; J gene: TRBJ1-4; CDR3 DNA: TGTGCCAGCACTGCGACAGGCCTGGGTGAAAAACTGTTTTTT; CDR3 protein: CASTATGLGEKLFF
V gene: TRBV7-9; D gene: -; CDR3 length: 15; clone size: -; J gene: TRBJ1-1; CDR3 DNA: TGTGCCAGCAGCCCCTCCCTTTTGGGAACGACTGAAGCTTTCTTT; CDR3 protein: CASSPSLLGTTEAFF
V gene: TRBV7-2; D gene: -; CDR3 length: 12; clone size: -; J gene: TRBJ1-2; CDR3 DNA: TGTGCCAGCAGCTTAGGACAGGTGGGCTACACCTTC; CDR3 protein: CASSLGQVGYTF
V gene: TRBV7-6; D gene: -; CDR3 length: 12; clone size: -; J gene: TRBJ2-1; CDR3 DNA: TGTGCCAGCAGCTTATTGGGTGGAGAGCAGTTCTTC; CDR3 protein: CASSLLGGEQFF
V gene: TRBV11-2; D gene: -; CDR3 length: 15; clone size: -; J gene: TRBJ1-3; CDR3 DNA: TGTGCCAGCAGCTTAGAGGGGGAGTCTGGAAACACCATATATTTT; CDR3 protein: CASSLEGESGNTIYF
V gene: TRBV7-3; D gene: -; CDR3 length: 13; clone size: -; J gene: TRBJ1-1; CDR3 DNA: TGTGCCAGCAGCTTTCAGGGGAACACTGAAGCTTTCTTT; CDR3 protein: CASSFQGNTEAFF
V gene: TRBV20-1; D gene: TRBD2; CDR3 length: 11; clone size: -; J gene: TRBJ2-5; CDR3 DNA: TGCAGTGCTCGGGACTACCAGACCCAGTACTTC; CDR3 protein: CSARDYQTQYF
V gene: TRBV27; D gene: -; CDR3 length: 13; clone size: -; J gene: TRBJ1-2; CDR3 DNA: TGTGCCAGCAGTCCACAGGGAGATGGTGGCTACACCTTC; CDR3 protein: CASSPQGDGGYTF
V gene: TRBV6-1; D gene: -; CDR3 length: 12; clone size: -; J gene: TRBJ1-1; CDR3 DNA: TGTGCCAGTAAGGAACTGAACACTGAAGCTTTCTTT; CDR3 protein: CASKELNTEAFF
V gene: TRBV7-3; D gene: -; CDR3 length: 14; clone size: -; J gene: TRBJ2-1; CDR3 DNA: TGTGCCAGCAGCCCCCTAGGCGCCTACAATGAGCAGTTCTTC; CDR3 protein: CASSPLGAYNEQFF
V gene: TRBV5-4; D gene: TRBD1; CDR3 length: 15; clone size: -; J gene: TRBJ1-4; CDR3 DNA: TGTGCCAGCAGCTTGGCGGGACAGATTAATGAAAAACTGTTTTTT; CDR3 protein: CASSLAGQINEKLFF
V gene: TRBV5-1; D gene: TRBD2; CDR3 length: 18; clone size: few; J gene: TRBJ2-1; CDR3 DNA: TGCGCCAGCAGCTTGGTACCGCTAGCGGGCCGGGGGTACAATGAGCAGTTCTTC; CDR3 protein: CASSLVPLAGRGYNEQFF
V gene: TRBV28; D gene: -; CDR3 length: 12; clone size: -; J gene: TRBJ2-7; CDR3 DNA: TGTGCCAGCAGTTTTATCCGGGCCGAGCAGTACTTC; CDR3 protein: CASSFIRAEQYF
V gene: TRBV2; D gene: TRBD2; CDR3 length: 12; clone size: -; J gene: TRBJ2-3; CDR3 DNA: TGTGCCAGCAGTCCCACTAGCGGGGGGTCTCATTTT; CDR3 protein: CASSPTSGGSHF
V gene: TRBV9; D gene: TRBD2; CDR3 length: 15; clone size: -; J gene: TRBJ2-2; CDR3 DNA: TGTGCCAGCAGCGTAGACGGGGGGGCCCCCGGGGAGCTGTTTTTT; CDR3 protein: CASSVDGGAPGELFF
V gene: TRBV6-1; D gene: TRBD1; CDR3 length: 14; clone size: -; J gene: TRBJ1-6; CDR3 DNA: TGTGCCAGCAGGGACCGACAGGGAGAAGCACCCCTCCACTTT; CDR3 protein: CASRDRQGEAPLHF
V gene: TRBV15; D gene: -; CDR3 length: 17; clone size: -; J gene: TRBJ1-1; CDR3 DNA: TGTGCCACCAGCAGAGATGGGGGCGGGGTGGTGAACACTGAAGCTTTCTTT; CDR3 protein: CATSRDGGGVVNTEAFF
V gene: TRBV6-1; D gene: -; CDR3 length: 10; clone size: -; J gene: TRBJ2-7; CDR3 DNA: TGTGCCAGCAGTTACTACGAGCAGTACTTC; CDR3 protein: CASSYYEQYF
V gene: TRBV7-9; D gene: -; CDR3 length: 14; clone size: -; J gene: TRBJ1-4; CDR3 DNA: TGTGCCAGCAGTTTAGGGGACCCTGGCGAAAAACTGTTTTTT; CDR3 protein: CASSLGDPGEKLFF
V gene: TRBV12-5; D gene: -; CDR3 length: 16; clone size: once; J gene: TRBJ2-2; CDR3 DNA: TGTGCTAGTGGTTCGCGTCCGGGGGGCTATACCGGGGAGCTGTTTTTT; CDR3 protein: CASGSRPGGYTGELFF
V gene: TRBV27; D gene: -; CDR3 length: 18; clone size: -; J gene: TRBJ2-6; CDR3 DNA: TGTGCCAGCAGTTTATCGGCAGGGTCCCACTCTGGGGCCAACGTCCTGACTTTC; CDR3 protein: CASSLSAGSHSGANVLTF
V gene: TRBV7-9; D gene: -; CDR3 length: 12; clone size: few; J gene: TRBJ1-1; CDR3 DNA: TGTGCCAGCAGCTTAACCCGTACTGAAGCTTTCTTT; CDR3 protein: CASSLTRTEAFF
V gene: TRBV7-3; D gene: TRBD1; CDR3 length: 16; clone size: -; J gene: TRBJ2-3; CDR3 DNA: TGTGCCAGCAGCTCCCGTACAGGGGGATCAACAGATACGCAGTATTTT; CDR3 protein: CASSSRTGGSTDTQYF
V gene: TRBV27; D gene: TRBD1; CDR3 length: 17; clone size: -; J gene: TRBJ2-6; CDR3 DNA: TGTGCCAGCAGTTTACGACAGGGTAATTCTGGGGCCAACGTCCTGACTTTC; CDR3 protein: CASSLRQGNSGANVLTF